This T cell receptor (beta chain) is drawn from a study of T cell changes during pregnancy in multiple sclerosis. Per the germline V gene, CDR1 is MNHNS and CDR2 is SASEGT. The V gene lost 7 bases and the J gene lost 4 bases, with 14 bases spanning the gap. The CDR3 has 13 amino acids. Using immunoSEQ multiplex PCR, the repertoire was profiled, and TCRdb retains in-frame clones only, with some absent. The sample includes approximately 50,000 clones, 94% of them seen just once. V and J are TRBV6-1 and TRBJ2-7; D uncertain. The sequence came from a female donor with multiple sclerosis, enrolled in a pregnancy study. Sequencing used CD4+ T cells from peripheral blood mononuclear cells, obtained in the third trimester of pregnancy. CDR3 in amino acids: CASKNSQVYEQYF. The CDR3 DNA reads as TGTGCCAGCAAAAACAGCCAAGTATACGAGCAGTACTTC.